The T cell receptor beta chain described here comes from a study of response to subunit inactivated influenza vaccine. Whole-study findings and limits: Each seasonal influenza vaccination, the authors suggested, recruits few new T cells.

The germline CDR1 and CDR2 sequences are LGHDT and YNNKEL (reference sequence). CDR3 size: 17 residues. V dropped 4 bases and J dropped 0 bases, with 16 bases sitting between them. TCRdb recomputed calls from the RT-PCR reads with MiXCR, one row per CDR3 protein. The repertoire holds 150,000 to 200,000 distinct CDR3 sequences, around 9.2% seen once, with about a tenth in the top ten. This clonotype was seen more than once but under ten times. Antigen specificity is unknown. The chain couples TRBV3-1 to TRBJ1-5; weak D call: TRBD1 (5 bases). The material was non-naive T cells sorted from PBMCs, obtained on the day of vaccination. This receptor was obtained from a man aged 45 to 65 who received an inactivated influenza vaccine. CDR3 DNA: TGTGCCAGCAGCCGGGGACGTGGAGGAGGTAGCAATCAGCCCCAGCATTTT. As protein: CASSRGRGGGSNQPQHF.